The 12 T cell receptor beta chains presented below share a single source sample, sequenced in a study of multiple sclerosis patients with progressive multifocal leukoencephalopathy. The assay was immunoSEQ multiplex PCR, and TCRdb's table has in-frame clones only and misses some. This sample carries tens of thousands of clones, nearly 90% of them seen once, and the ten largest clones take about 1.3%. The time point was: approximately 12 months of natalizumab therapy. The sequenced sample was PBMCs, obtained from a patient treated with natalizumab. These receptors all stem from a human donor with multiple sclerosis.

The gene calls are TRBV2 and TRBJ2-5, with 9 bases aligning to TRBD2. Germline V gene lookup returns CDR1 SNHLY and CDR2 FYNNEI. The CDR3 sequence is 13 residues long. The V segment lost 7 bases and the J segment 3 bases; nucleotides outside the gene matches: 3. CDR3 DNA sequence: TGTGCCAGCAAGGCTAGCGGGGAAGAGACCCAGTACTTC. This translates into CASKASGEETQYF. The variable domain in full, completed from reference TRBV2 and TRBJ2-5, reads EPEVTQTPSHQVTQMGQEVILRCVPISNHLYFYWYRQILGQKVEFLVSFYNNEISEKSEIFDDQFSVERPDGSNFTLKIRSTKLEDSAMYFCASKASGEETQYFGPGTRLLVL.

This chain connects TRBV4-1 to TRBJ1-5, with no clear D. V lost 4 bases, J lost 0 bases, and 7 bases lay in between. CDR1 is MGHRA and CDR2 is YSYEKL in the germline V gene. The CDR3 extends over 14 amino acids. The chain's CDR3 is CASSLANSNQPQHF. The CDR3 nucleotides read TGCGCCAGCAGCCTCGCAAATAGCAATCAGCCCCAGCATTTT.

The rearrangement uses TRBV4-3 and TRBJ2-1, with 7 bases aligning to TRBD2. This CDR3 region has 18 residues. The germline V gene has CDR1 LGHNA and CDR2 YSLEER. With V trimmed by 0 bases and J by 10 bases, 18 bases remained unmatched. CDR3 DNA: TGCGCCAGCAGCCAAGATCTTGGTGGCGGGACTACCACTACCGAGCAGTTCTTC. Translation: CASSQDLGGGTTTTEQFF.

This rearrangement joins TRBV9 to TRBJ1-4; TRBD1 is a possible D gene (6 bases). With 3 bases removed from V and 7 bases from J, the gap between germline ends came to 16 bases. Looked up from germline, CDR1 is SGDLS and CDR2 is YYNGEE. The CDR3 extends over 15 amino acids. For the CDR3, the DNA is TGTGCCAGCAGCGGACAAGGGGGACGAGGTGAAAAACTGTTTTTT. Protein sequence: CASSGQGGRGEKLFF. Variable domain in full (rest from reference TRBV9 and TRBJ1-4): DSGVTQTPKHLITATGQRVTLRCSPRSGDLSVYWYQQSLDQGLQFLIQYYNGEERAKGNILERFSAQQFPDLHSELNLSSLELGDSALYFCASSGQGGRGEKLFFGSGTQLSVL.

The V call is TRBV5-6, the J call TRBJ1-6; no reliable D call. CDR3 size: 14 residues. V lost 1 base to trimming and J lost 8 bases, with 10 bases between them. Germline CDR1 is SGHDT and CDR2 is YYEEEE. CDR3 residues: CASSLRVNDSPLHF. The CDR3 coding sequence is TGTGCCAGCAGCTTGCGGGTGAACGATTCACCCCTCCACTTT.

The J gene is TRBJ1-1, the V gene TRBV7-2; D might be TRBD1 (6 bases). CDR1 is SGHTA and CDR2 is FQGNSA in the germline V gene. This CDR3 comprises 14 residues. Deletions cut 5 bases from V and 4 bases from J, with 14 bases between. CDR3: CASSTQQGFTEAFF. The CDR3 DNA reads TGTGCCAGCAGCACCCAACAGGGATTCACTGAAGCTTTCTTT.

This chain joins TRBV5-4 and TRBJ1-2; D ambiguous. Trimming removed 0 bases from V and 4 bases from J, with 13 bases in between. Germline values: CDR1 SGHNT, CDR2 YYREEE (reference sequence). This CDR3 has 15 residues. The CDR3 DNA sequence: TGTGCCAGCAGCTTGGGCGGCACAGCAATCTATGGCTACACCTTC. Translating it yields CASSLGGTAIYGYTF.

The V and J genes are TRBV30 and TRBJ1-1; a possible D gene is TRBD1 (6 bases). The CDR3 spans 15 residues. Trimming took off 3 bases at V and 0 bases at J, with 14 bases between the two ends. Germline V gene data show CDR1 as GTSNPN and CDR2 as SVGIG (reference sequence). The CDR3 DNA is TGTGCCTGGAGCCGACCACGGACAGTGAACACTGAAGCTTTCTTT. Protein product: CAWSRPRTVNTEAFF.

The V and J genes are TRBV7-9 and TRBJ2-7, with TRBD1 matching 7 bases. The ends lost 2 bases at V and 2 bases at J; junction bases unmatched: 12. This CDR3 has 17 residues. CDR1 and CDR2 from the germline V gene are SEHNR and FQNEAQ (reference sequence). CDR3 nucleotide sequence: TGTGCCAGCAGCTTAACGACACGCCCGGGACAGCCCTACGAGCAGTACTTC. Its translation is CASSLTTRPGQPYEQYF.

The J gene is TRBJ2-2, the V gene TRBV4-3; D perhaps matches TRBD2 (6 bases). Germline lookup yields CDR1 LGHNA and CDR2 YSLEER. The length of the CDR3 is 14 residues. The V end lost 6 bases, the J end lost 1 base, and 9 bases lay between the germline ends. Here the CDR3 reads CASRDGGNTGELFF. Written as DNA, the CDR3 is TGCGCCAGCAGGGACGGGGGGAACACCGGGGAGCTGTTTTTT.

The chain joins TRBV5-4 to TRBJ1-3; no firm D call. With 0 bases removed from V and 4 bases from J, the gap between germline ends came to 8 bases. Germline CDR1 and CDR2: SGHNT and YYREEE (reference sequence). The CDR3 totals 14 residues. As DNA, the CDR3 is TGTGCCAGCAGCTTGGTGGGAGTAGGAAACACCATATATTTT. This gives the protein CASSLVGVGNTIYF.

The chain uses TRBV6-1 and TRBJ2-6, with no clear D. There are 16 residues in the CDR3. V dropped 0 bases and J dropped 0 bases, with 6 bases sitting between them. Germline assignment: CDR1 MNHNS and CDR2 SASEGT. The CDR3 nucleotides read TGTGCCAGCAGTGAAGCGCCAGGCTCTGGGGCCAACGTCCTGACTTTC. Translated, it gives CASSEAPGSGANVLTF.